This entry lists 2 T cell receptor beta chains sequenced from one sample in a study of OX40 agonist ivuxolimab in advanced cancers. Only in-frame clones appear in the TCRdb table, and some are missing; sequencing was by immunoSEQ multiplex PCR. This sample has over 55,000 clones; about 89% occur once, and the top ten carry around 2.2%. This sample comprised CD4+ or CD8+ T cells sorted from blood, obtained in a trial of the OX40 agonist ivuxolimab. The receptors here all came from an adult with an advanced solid tumor such as melanoma, head and neck, liver or kidney cancer.

J is TRBJ2-1 and V is TRBV28; 9 bases match TRBD1. CDR3 length: 16 residues. In germline, CDR1 is MDHEN, CDR2 SYDVKM. V was pared by 6 bases and J by 1 base, with 7 bases of the junction left unmatched. CDR3 loop: CASSVPGQGSYNEQFF. The CDR3, as DNA: TGTGCCAGCAGCGTTCCGGGACAGGGATCCTACAATGAGCAGTTCTTC.

The rearrangement uses TRBV18 and TRBJ2-1; D possibly matches TRBD1 or TRBD2 (5 bases each). The CDR3 totals 16 residues. Trimming stripped 4 bases from V and 4 bases from J, with 17 bases between. CDR1 KGHSH and CDR2 LQKENI come from the germline V gene. This CDR3 reads CASSRPGRGVYNEQFF. The CDR3 DNA reads TGTGCCAGCTCACGACCGGGACGAGGGGTATACAATGAGCAGTTCTTC. The whole variable domain, remainder taken from reference TRBV18 and TRBJ2-1, is NAGVMQNPRHLVRRRGQEARLRCSPMKGHSHVYWYRQLPEEGLKFMVYLQKENIIDESGMPKERFSAEFPKEGPSILRIQQVVRGDSAAYFCASSRPGRGVYNEQFFGPGTRLTVL.